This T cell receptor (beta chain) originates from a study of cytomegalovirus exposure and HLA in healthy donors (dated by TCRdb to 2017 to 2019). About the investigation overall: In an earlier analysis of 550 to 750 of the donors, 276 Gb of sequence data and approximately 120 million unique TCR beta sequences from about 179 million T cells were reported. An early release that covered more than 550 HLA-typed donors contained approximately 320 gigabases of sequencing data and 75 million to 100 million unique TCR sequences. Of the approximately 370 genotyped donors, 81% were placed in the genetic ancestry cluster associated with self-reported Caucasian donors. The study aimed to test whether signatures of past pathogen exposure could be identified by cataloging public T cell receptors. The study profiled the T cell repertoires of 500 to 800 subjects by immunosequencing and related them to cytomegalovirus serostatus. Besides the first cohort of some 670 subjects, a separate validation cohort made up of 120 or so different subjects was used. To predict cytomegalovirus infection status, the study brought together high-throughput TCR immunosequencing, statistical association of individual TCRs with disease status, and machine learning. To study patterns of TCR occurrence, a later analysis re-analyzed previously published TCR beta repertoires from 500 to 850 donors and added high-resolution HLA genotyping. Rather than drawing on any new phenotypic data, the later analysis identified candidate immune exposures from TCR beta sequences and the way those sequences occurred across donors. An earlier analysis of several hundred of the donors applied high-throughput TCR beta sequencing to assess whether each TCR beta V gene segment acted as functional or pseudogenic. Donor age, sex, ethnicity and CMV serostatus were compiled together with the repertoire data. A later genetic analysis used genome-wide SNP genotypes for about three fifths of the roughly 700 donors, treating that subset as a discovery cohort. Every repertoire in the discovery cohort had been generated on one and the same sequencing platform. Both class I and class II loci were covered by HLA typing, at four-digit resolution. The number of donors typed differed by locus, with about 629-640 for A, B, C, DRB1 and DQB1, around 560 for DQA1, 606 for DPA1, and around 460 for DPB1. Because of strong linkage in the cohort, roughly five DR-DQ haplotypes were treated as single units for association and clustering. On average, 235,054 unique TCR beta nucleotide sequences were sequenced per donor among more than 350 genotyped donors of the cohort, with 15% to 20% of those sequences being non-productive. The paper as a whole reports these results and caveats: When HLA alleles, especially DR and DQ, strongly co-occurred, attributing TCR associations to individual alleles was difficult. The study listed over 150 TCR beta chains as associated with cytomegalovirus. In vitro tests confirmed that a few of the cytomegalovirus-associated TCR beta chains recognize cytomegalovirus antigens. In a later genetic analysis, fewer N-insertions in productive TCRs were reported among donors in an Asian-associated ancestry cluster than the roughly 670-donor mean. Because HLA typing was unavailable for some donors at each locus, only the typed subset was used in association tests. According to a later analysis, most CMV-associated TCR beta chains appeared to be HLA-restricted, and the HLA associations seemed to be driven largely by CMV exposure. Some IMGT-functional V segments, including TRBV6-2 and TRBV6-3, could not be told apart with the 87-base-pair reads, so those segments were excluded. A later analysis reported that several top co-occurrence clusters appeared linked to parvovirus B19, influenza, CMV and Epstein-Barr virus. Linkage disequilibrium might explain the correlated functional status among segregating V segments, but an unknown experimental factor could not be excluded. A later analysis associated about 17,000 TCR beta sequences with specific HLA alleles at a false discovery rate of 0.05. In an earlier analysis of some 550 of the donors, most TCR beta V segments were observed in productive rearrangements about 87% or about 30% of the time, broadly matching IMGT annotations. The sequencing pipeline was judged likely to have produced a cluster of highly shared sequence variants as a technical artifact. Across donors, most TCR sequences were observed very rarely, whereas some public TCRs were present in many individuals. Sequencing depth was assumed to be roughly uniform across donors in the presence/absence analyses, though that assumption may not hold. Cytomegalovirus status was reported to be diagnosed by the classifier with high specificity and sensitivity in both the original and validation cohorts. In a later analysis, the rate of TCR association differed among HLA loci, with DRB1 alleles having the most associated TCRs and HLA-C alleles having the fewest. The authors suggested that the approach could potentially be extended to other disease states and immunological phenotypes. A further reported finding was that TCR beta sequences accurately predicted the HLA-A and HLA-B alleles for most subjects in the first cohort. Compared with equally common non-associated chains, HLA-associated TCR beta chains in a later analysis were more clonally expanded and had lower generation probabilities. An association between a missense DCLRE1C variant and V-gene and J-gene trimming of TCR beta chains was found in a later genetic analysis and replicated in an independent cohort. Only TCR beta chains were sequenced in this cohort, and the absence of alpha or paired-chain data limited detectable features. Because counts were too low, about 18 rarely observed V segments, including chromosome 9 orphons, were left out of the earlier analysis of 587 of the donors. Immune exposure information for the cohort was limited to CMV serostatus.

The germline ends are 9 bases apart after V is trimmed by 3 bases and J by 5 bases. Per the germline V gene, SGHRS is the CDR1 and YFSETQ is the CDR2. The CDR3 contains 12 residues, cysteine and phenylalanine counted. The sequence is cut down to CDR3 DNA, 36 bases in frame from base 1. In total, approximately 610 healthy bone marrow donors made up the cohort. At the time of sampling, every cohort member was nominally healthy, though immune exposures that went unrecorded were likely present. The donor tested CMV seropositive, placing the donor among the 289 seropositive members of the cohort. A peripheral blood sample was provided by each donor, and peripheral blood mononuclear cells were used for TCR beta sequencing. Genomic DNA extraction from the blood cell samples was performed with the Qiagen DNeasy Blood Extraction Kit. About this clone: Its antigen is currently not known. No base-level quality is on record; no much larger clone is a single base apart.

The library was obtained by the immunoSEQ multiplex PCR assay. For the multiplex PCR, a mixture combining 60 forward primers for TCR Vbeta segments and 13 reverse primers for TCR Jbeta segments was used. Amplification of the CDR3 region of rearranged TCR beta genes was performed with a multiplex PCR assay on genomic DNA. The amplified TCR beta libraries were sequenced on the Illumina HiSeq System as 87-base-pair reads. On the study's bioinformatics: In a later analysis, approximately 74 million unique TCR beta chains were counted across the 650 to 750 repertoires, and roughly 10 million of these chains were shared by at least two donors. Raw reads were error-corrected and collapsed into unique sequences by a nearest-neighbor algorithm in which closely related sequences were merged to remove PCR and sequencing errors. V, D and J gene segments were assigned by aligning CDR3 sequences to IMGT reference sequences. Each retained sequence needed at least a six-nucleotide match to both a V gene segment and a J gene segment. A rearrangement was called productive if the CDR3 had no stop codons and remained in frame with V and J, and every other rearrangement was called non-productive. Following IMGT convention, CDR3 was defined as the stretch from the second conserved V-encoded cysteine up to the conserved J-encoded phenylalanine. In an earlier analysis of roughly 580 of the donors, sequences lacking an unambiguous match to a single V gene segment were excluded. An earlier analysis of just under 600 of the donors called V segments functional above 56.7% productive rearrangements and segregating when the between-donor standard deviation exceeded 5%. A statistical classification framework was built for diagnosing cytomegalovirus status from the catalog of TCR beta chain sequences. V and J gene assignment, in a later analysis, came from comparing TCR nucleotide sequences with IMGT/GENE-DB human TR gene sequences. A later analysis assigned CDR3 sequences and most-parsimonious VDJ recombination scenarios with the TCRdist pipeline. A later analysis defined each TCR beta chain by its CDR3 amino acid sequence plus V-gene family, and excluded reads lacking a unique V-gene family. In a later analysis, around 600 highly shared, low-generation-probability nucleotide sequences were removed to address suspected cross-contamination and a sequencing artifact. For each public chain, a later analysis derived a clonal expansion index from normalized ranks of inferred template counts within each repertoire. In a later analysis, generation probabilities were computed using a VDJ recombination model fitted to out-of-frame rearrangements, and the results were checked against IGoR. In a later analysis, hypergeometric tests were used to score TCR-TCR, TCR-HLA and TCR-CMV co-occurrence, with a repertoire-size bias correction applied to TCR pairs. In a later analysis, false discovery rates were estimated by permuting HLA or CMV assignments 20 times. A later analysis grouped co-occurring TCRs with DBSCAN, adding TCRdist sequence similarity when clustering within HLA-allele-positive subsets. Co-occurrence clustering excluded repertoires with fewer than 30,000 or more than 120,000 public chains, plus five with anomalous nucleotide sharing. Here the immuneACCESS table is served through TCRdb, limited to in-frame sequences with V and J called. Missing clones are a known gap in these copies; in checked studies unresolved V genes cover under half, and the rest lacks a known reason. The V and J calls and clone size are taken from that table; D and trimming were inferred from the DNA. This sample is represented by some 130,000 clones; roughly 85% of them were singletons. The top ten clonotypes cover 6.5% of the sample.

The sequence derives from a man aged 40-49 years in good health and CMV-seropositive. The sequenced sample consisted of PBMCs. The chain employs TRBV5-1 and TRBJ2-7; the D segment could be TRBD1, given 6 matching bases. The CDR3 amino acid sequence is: CASSSYRDEQYF. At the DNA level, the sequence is TGCGCCAGCAGCTCTTACAGGGACGAGCAGTACTTC. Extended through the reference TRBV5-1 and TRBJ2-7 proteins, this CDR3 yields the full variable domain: KAGVTQTPRYLIKTRGQQVTLSCSPISGHRSVSWYQQTPGQGLQFLFEYFSETQRNKGNFPGRFSGRQFSNSRSEMNVSTLELGDSALYLCASSSYRDEQYFGPGTRLTVT.